This T cell receptor beta chain emerged from a study of OX40 agonist ivuxolimab in advanced cancers. Some background on the complete study: Ivuxolimab was an agonistic, fully human IgG2 monoclonal antibody directed against OX40 (CD134), a costimulatory receptor. Intravenous ivuxolimab was administered to patients every 2 weeks at six dose levels: 0.01, 0.1, 0.3, 1.5, 3 and 10 mg/kg. Of the roughly 54 dose-escalation patients, hepatocellular carcinoma was present in approximately 20, melanoma in around 15, renal cell carcinoma in 9 and head and neck cancer in 9. In the dose-escalation cohort, more than 75% of patients were male, and the mean age was about 55 years, with a range of roughly 23 to 85. Patients were allowed to have had prior anti-PD-1, anti-PD-L1 or anti-CTLA-4 therapy, and roughly 40% of the dose-escalation patients had been treated with checkpoint inhibitors. Partial responses occurred in three dose-escalation patients: two with cutaneous melanoma and one with hepatocellular carcinoma. The purpose of peripheral TCRbeta sequencing was to test whether ivuxolimab changed TCR sequence diversity and led to clonal T-cell expansion. The monotherapy dose-escalation portion (N = 52 patients) of the phase I ivuxolimab trial is reported in the paper. The paper as a whole reports these results and caveats: Low levels of normalized T-cell clonal expansion were also seen in some patients who did not respond. At doses from 0.1 to 3.0 mg/kg, clonal expansion was seen in both CD4+ and CD8+ blood T cells between baseline and week 6. The antigen specificity of the peripheral T cells that underwent clonal expansion was not determined. After ivuxolimab, more expanded clones were found on average in CD8+ T cells than in CD4+ T cells. In the 0.1-3.0 mg/kg groups, partial responders had among the lowest normalized peripheral clonal expansion, particularly in CD8+ T cells.

The V end loses 0 bases and the J end loses 0 bases, and a stretch of 8 bases separates them. CDR1 and CDR2 are read off the germline V gene (reference sequence) as GTSNPN and SVGIG. The CDR3 starts with the cysteine, ends with the phenylalanine, and has 14 residues. Only CDR3 DNA is held: 42 bases, read in frame from base 1. The trial excluded patients who had a history of autoimmune disease or were on systemic immunosuppression. Peripheral blood for TCR sequencing was drawn from every dose cohort at baseline, at cycle 4 day 1 and at cycle 7 day 1. The samples were drawn from a first-in-human, open-label, multicenter phase I dose-escalation trial of ivuxolimab. Adults with locally advanced or metastatic melanoma, renal cell carcinoma, hepatocellular carcinoma or head and neck squamous cell carcinoma were enrolled in the trial. Before TCR sequencing, CD4+ T cells and CD8+ T cells were sorted from peripheral blood as separate populations.

Genomic DNA was extracted from sorted cells for sequencing of the TCRbeta CDR3 region. The immunoSEQ Assay was used for sequencing of TCRbeta CDR3 regions. The clones in this table, taken by TCRdb from immuneACCESS, are in-frame only. Not every clone is retained; where verified, under half of the shortfall comes from an unresolved V gene, and the cause of the rest is unknown. The sample table records 75,000 to 95,000 clones; 85% of these occur just once. The ten largest account for around 3.2% of the sample. Comment on this clone: What antigen it recognizes has not been identified. No per-base quality is available; no much larger clone lies one base away.

The chain couples TRBV30 to TRBJ1-2, with the identity of the D gene unclear. This TCR came from an adult with an advanced solid tumor such as melanoma, head and neck, liver or kidney cancer. The input for sequencing was CD4+ or CD8+ T cells sorted from blood, taken in a trial of the OX40 agonist ivuxolimab. The sequenced DNA is TGTGCCTGGAGTGTAGGCACAGCTAACTATGGCTACACCTTC. Its amino acids are CAWSVGTANYGYTF.